This TCR beta chain was profiled in a study of CD8+CD57+ T cells in acquired aplastic anemia. Patients chosen for sequencing had shown CD8+CD57+ cell expansion by flow cytometry. The CDR3 totals 15 residues. Germline V gives CDR1 SGDLS, CDR2 YYNGEE. V was clipped by 0 bases and J by 6 bases; unmatched bases: 5. This clonotype showed up many times. Profiling that covered TCR beta VDJ and CDR3 relied on genomic DNA as its template. In TCRdb, the reads were re-called with MiXCR into one record per CDR3 protein. The table includes under 200,000 distinct CDR3 sequences, less than 50% detected once. The sequenced sample was sorted CD4+, CD8+, or CD8+CD57+ T cells (not recorded which) from PBMCs. This TCR was recovered from a human donor with aplastic anemia. This sequence joins TRBV9 and TRBJ2-1, with 8 bases fitting TRBD2. The CDR3: CASSVEGAGVNEQFF. As DNA, the CDR3 is TGTGCCAGCAGCGTAGAAGGAGCGGGAGTCAATGAGCAGTTCTTC.